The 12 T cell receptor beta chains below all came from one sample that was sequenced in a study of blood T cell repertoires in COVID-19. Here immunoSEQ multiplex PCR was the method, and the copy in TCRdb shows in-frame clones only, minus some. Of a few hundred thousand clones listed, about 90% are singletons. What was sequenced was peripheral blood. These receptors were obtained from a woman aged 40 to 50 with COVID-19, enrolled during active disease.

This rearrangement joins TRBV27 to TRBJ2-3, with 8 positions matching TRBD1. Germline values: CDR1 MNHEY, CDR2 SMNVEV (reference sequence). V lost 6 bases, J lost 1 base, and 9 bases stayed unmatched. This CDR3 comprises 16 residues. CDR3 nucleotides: TGTGCCAGCAGCCTCCCGGGACAGGCCCGCACAGATACGCAGTATTTT. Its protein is CASSLPGQARTDTQYF.

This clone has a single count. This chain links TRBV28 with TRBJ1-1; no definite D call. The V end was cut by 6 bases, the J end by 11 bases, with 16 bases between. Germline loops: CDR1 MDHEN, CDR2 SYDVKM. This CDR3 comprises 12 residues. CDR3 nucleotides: TGTGCCAGCAGCTACGACCGGACTTCGGCTTTCTTT. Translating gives CASSYDRTSAFF.

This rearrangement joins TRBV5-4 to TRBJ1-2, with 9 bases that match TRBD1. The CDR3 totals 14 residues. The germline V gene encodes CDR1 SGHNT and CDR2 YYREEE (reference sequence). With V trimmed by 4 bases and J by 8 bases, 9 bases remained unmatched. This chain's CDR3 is CASSQQQGAPGYTF. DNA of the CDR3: TGTGCCAGCAGCCAACAACAGGGGGCTCCGGGCTACACCTTC.

The CDR3 protein is CASSLRGPGRRETQYF. The DNA of the CDR3 is TGTGCCAGCAGTTTAAGGGGGCCAGGGCGGAGGGAGACCCAGTACTTC. The chain carries TRBV28 and TRBJ2-5; 7 nucleotides agree with TRBD1. J was trimmed by 5 bases and V by 2 bases; bases with no gene match: 11. CDR1 and CDR2 from the germline V gene are MDHEN and SYDVKM. The CDR3 contains 16 residues.

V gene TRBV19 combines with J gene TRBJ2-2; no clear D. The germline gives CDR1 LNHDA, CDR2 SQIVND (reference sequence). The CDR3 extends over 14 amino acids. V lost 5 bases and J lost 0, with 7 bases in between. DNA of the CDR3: TGTGCCAGTAGTCTCGCGGCGAACACCGGGGAGCTGTTTTTT. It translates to CASSLAANTGELFF.

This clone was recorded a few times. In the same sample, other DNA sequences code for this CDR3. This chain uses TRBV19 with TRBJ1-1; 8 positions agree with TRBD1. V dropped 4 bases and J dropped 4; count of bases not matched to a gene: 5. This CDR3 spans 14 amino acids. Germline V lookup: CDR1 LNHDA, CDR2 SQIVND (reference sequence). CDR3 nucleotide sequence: TGTGCCAGTAGTACCCAGGGGGCCGGCACTGAAGCTTTCTTT. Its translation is CASSTQGAGTEAFF.

In DNA form, the CDR3 reads TGTGCCAGCAAGACCACAGGGGTAGATCAGCCCCAGCATTTT. Translated, it gives CASKTTGVDQPQHF. The V call is TRBV6-5, the J call TRBJ1-5; 7 bases fit TRBD1. The ends lost 7 bases at V and 5 bases at J; junction bases unmatched: 8. Germline V gene sequence: CDR1 MNHEY, CDR2 SVGAGI. CDR3 size: 14 residues.

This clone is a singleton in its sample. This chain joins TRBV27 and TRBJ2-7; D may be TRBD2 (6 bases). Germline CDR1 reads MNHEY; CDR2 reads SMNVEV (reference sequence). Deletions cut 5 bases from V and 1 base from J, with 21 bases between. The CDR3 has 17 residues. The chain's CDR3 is CASSTLSGTGLSYEQYF. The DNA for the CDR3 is TGTGCCAGCAGTACCTTATCCGGGACTGGCCTATCCTACGAGCAGTACTTC.

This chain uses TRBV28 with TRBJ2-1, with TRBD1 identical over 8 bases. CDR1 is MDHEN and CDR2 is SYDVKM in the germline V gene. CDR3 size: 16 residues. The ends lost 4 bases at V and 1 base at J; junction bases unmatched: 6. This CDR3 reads CASSSLTGVSYNEQFF. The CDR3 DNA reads TGTGCCAGCAGTTCTCTGACAGGGGTTTCCTACAATGAGCAGTTCTTC.

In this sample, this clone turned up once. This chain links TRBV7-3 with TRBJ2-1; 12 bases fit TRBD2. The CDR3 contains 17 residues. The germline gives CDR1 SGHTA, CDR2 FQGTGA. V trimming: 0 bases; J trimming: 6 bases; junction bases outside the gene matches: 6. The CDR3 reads CASSLTRASGRANEQFF. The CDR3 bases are TGTGCCAGCAGCTTAACGAGGGCTAGCGGGAGGGCCAATGAGCAGTTCTTC.

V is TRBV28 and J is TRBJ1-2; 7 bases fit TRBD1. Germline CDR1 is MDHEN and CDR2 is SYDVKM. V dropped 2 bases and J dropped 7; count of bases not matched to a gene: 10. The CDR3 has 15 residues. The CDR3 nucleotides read TGTGCCAGCAGTTTAAGTACAGGACAGGTCGCTGGCTACACCTTC. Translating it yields CASSLSTGQVAGYTF.

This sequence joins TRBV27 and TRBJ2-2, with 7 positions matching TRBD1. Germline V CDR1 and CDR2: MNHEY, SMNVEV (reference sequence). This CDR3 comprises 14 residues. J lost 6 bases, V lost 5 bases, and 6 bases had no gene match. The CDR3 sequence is CASSRGLAAGELFF. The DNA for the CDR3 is TGTGCCAGCAGTAGGGGGCTAGCTGCCGGGGAGCTGTTTTTT.